This TCR beta chain is from a study of T cell responses to AZD1222 COVID-19 vaccine. The CDR3 is made up of 16 amino acids. The trim removed 5 bases at V and 4 bases at J, leaving 13 bases unmatched. Germline loops: CDR1 SSHAT, CDR2 FNYEAQ (reference sequence). The method was immunoSEQ multiplex PCR; TCRdb's version includes in-frame clones alone and lacks a portion of them. The table has 120,000 to 150,000 clones, approximately 88% seen once. About this clone itself: As yet, its antigen is unknown.

Overall study findings and caveats: Reportedly, nearly half of unique spike TCRs recognized epitopes outside B.1.351/B.1.1.7 mutations. Females outnumbered males among donors, who were mostly white British; clonal diversity was possibly underestimated. Vaccine-associated CD4 TCRs spanned spike, dominant at 160-218 and 743-854.

The receptor was derived from an adult in good health. The chain couples TRBV7-7 to TRBJ2-7; 8 bases are a match to TRBD1. The sequences come from peripheral blood, collected on day 0 of AZD1222 vaccination. CDR3 coding DNA: TGTGCCAGCAGCACACTACGACAGGGGAGGAGATACGAGCAGTACTTC. Translating gives CASSTLRQGRRYEQYF.